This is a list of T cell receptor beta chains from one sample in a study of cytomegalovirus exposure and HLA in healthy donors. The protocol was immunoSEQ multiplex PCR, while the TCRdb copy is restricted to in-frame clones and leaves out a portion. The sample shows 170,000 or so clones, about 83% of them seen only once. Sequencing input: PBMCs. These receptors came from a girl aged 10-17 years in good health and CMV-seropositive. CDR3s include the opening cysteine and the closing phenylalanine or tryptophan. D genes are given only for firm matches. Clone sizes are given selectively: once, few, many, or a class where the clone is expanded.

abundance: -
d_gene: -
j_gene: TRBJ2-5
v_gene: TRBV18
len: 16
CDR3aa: CASSPQKDSSGETQYF
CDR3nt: TGTGCCAGCTCACCACAAAAAGACTCAAGCGGGGAGACCCAGTACTTC

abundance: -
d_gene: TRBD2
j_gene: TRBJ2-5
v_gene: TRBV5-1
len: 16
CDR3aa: CASSPAGGLREETQYF
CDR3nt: TGCGCCAGCAGCCCAGCGGGGGGCCTCCGAGAAGAGACCCAGTACTTC

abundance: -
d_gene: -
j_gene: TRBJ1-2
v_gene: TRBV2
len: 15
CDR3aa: CASSQMGGPNYGYTF
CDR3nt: TGTGCCAGCAGCCAAATGGGTGGGCCTAACTATGGCTACACCTTC

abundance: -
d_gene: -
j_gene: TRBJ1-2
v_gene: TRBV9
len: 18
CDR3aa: CASSPEGGDRLANYGYTF
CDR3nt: TGTGCCAGCAGCCCCGAAGGGGGAGACAGGTTAGCTAACTATGGCTACACCTTC

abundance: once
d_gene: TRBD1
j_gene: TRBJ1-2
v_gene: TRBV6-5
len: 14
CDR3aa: CASSYGTANYGYTF
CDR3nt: TGTGCCAGCAGTTACGGGACAGCTAACTATGGCTACACCTTC

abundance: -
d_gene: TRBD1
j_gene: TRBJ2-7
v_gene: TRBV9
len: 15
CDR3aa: CASSVAQGAPGEQYF
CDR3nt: TGTGCCAGCAGCGTAGCCCAGGGGGCGCCGGGGGAGCAGTACTTC

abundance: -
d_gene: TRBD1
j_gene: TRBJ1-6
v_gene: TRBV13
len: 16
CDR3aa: CASSPRTGTGNTPLHF
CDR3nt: TGTGCCAGCAGCCCACGAACCGGGACAGGGAATACACCCCTCCACTTT

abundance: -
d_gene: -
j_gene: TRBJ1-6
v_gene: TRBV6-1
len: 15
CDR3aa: CASSEASGDRSPLHF
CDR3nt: TGTGCCAGCAGTGAAGCGAGCGGGGATCGTTCACCCCTCCACTTT

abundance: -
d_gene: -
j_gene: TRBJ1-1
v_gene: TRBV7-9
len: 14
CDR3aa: CASSLVWRDPEAFF
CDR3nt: TGTGCCAGCAGCTTAGTTTGGAGAGACCCTGAAGCTTTCTTT

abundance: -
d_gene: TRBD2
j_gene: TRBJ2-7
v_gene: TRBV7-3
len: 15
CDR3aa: CASSLGAGGPYEQYF
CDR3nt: TGTGCCAGCAGCTTGGGAGCGGGGGGGCCCTACGAGCAGTACTTC